This T cell receptor beta chain derives from a study of blood T cell repertoires in COVID-19. Turning to the study itself: Samples representing acute and convalescent COVID-19 were sourced from the United States, Italy and Spain. In each case, the material was cDNA or gDNA derived from T cells, B-cell-depleted T cells, or PBMCs.

In the authors' workflow: Amplification from reference gene primers served as the basis for estimated nucleated cell counts. Some clones are missing from TCRdb's copy, which holds only in-frame ones; the method was immunoSEQ multiplex PCR. V and J calls and clone size are as listed in that table; D and trimming were resolved from the DNA. The table includes roughly 150,000 clones, under 85% detected once. Sequenced sample: peripheral blood. The receptor's source is a woman older than 75 with acute or convalescent COVID-19.

The CDR3 spells CASSLVGQWGETQYF. The CDR3 DNA is TGTGCCAGCAGCTTAGTGGGGCAGTGGGGAGAGACCCAGTACTTC. The J gene is TRBJ2-5, the V gene TRBV7-9; TRBD1 might be the D (5 bases). V was cut by 1 base and J by 4 bases, with 13 bases left in between. CDR1 is SEHNR, CDR2 FQNEAQ, per germline (reference sequence). The CDR3 contains 15 residues.